Listed here is a single T cell receptor (beta chain). Germline loops: CDR1 SQVTM, CDR2 ANQGSEA. The CDR3 has 19 amino acids. With 6 bases clipped from V and 4 bases from J, the junction kept 23 bases outside the gene matches. The data derive from a study of blood T cell repertoires in COVID-19. TCRdb's copy holds only in-frame clones and misses some; the assay was immunoSEQ multiplex PCR. The table records roughly 220,000 clones, 85% to 90% of them present only once. The sequenced sample was peripheral blood. The sequence was collected from a man older than 75 with acute or convalescent COVID-19. The J gene is TRBJ2-5, the V gene TRBV29-1, with 10 bases matching TRBD2. The CDR3: CSVERKGLAPHFPLETQYF. The CDR3 DNA reads TGCAGCGTCGAGAGGAAGGGACTAGCGCCCCACTTCCCCCTAGAGACCCAGTACTTC.